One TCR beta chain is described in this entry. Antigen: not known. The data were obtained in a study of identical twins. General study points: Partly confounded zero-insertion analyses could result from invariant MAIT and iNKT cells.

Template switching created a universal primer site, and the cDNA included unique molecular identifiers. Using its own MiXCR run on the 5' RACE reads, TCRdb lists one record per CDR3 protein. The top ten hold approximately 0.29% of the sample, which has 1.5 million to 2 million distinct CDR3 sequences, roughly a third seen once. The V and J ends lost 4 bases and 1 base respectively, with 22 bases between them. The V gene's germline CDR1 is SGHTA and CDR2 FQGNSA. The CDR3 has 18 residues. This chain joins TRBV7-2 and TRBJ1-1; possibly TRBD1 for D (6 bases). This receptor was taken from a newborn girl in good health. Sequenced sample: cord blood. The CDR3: CASSYNQPMDSKNTEAFF. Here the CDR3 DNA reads TGTGCCAGCAGCTACAACCAGCCAATGGACAGTAAGAACACTGAAGCTTTCTTT.